Below are 30 T cell receptor beta chains sequenced from a single sample in a study of regulatory T cells in long-lasting Graves disease. Regarding time point: persistent/refractory GD, antithyroid drugs over 5 years with positive TRAb. Extracted RNA from PBMCs served as the source of the TCR library. Arm-PCR of CDR3 regions and iRepertoire HTBI primers were used to build TCR beta libraries. In TCRdb, the multiplex PCR reads were re-called with MiXCR into one record per CDR3 protein. Of around 300,000 distinct CDR3 sequences listed, around 20% are singletons. The sample was peripheral blood mononuclear cells (PBMCs), taken when the disease was refractory, from a patient treated with antithyroid drugs. These receptors all come from a female donor with Graves disease.

The table lists this clonotype with a few counts. The rearrangement joins TRBV11-1 to TRBJ1-2; 8 bases line up with TRBD1. Germline V gives CDR1 SGHAT, CDR2 FQDESV (reference sequence). This CDR3 has 14 amino acids. V dropped 2 bases and J dropped 7; count of bases not matched to a gene: 6. As DNA, the CDR3 is TGTGCCAGCAGCTTATCAGGGGGCCTTGGTGGCTACACCTTC. Protein sequence: CASSLSGGLGGYTF.

This clonotype was recorded many times. The chain combines TRBV2 with TRBJ1-6; D gene unclear. V dropped 4 bases and J dropped 5 bases, with 12 bases sitting between them. CDR1 and CDR2 from the germline V gene are SNHLY and FYNNEI. The CDR3 contains 15 residues. CDR3 sequence (DNA): TGTGCCAGCAGTGCGCGAAGTGTTAATAATTCACCCCTCCACTTT. Protein sequence: CASSARSVNNSPLHF.

The chain uses TRBV9 and TRBJ2-1; 8 bases fit TRBD1. The CDR3 spans 16 residues. The V gene end was trimmed by 5 bases and the J gene end by 5 bases; junction bases not matched to a gene: 12. Germline V lookup: CDR1 SGDLS, CDR2 YYNGEE. This CDR3 is CASSGRPGQVDNEQFF. DNA of the CDR3: TGTGCCAGCAGTGGAAGGCCGGGACAGGTAGACAATGAGCAGTTCTTC.

Many counts were recorded for this clonotype. The chain employs TRBV7-2 and TRBJ1-4; the match to TRBD1 covers 8 bases. The germline gives CDR1 SGHTA, CDR2 FQGNSA. V gave up 5 bases and J gave up 7 bases; unmatched junction bases: 6. CDR3 length equals 14 residues. In DNA, the CDR3 is TGTGCCAGCAGCCCCAGACAGGGGAGTGAAAAACTGTTTTTT. Translation: CASSPRQGSEKLFF.

This clonotype has only a few counts. The chain uses TRBV20-1 and TRBJ2-5; no clear D. The ends were cut back, 3 bases at V and 2 bases at J, with 10 bases in the middle. CDR3 length equals 13 residues. Germline-derived CDR1 and CDR2 are DFQATT and SNEGSKA (reference sequence). The CDR3 bases are TGCAGTGCTAGGGAGCCTAGACAAGAGACCCAGTACTTC. This codes for CSAREPRQETQYF.

This clonotype was observed a few times. This chain connects TRBV5-1 to TRBJ2-1; 10 nucleotides agree with TRBD2. This CDR3 is 15 amino acids long. The V and J ends lost 4 bases and 6 bases, in that order; junction bases with no gene match: 7. Germline CDR1 SGHRS, CDR2 YFSETQ. The DNA of the CDR3 is TGCGCCAGCAGCCGCTCAACTAGCGGGATCAATGAGCAGTTCTTC. Translating it yields CASSRSTSGINEQFF.

This clonotype occurred a few times. The genes are TRBV20-1 and TRBJ2-5, with D possibly TRBD2 on 5 matching bases. From germline, CDR1 is DFQATT and CDR2 SNEGSKA (reference sequence). V was pared by 0 bases and J by 4 bases, with 15 bases between. This CDR3 is 15 amino acids long. CDR3 sequence: CSARDSPGGRETQYF. CDR3 DNA: TGCAGTGCTAGAGACAGTCCAGGAGGAAGAGAGACCCAGTACTTC.

This clonotype was picked up a small number of times. The chain joins TRBV28 to TRBJ2-7; D is undetermined. The V and J ends lost 6 bases and 1 base respectively, with 10 bases between them. This CDR3 spans 13 amino acids. CDR1 and CDR2 (germline): MDHEN, SYDVKM. CDR3 sequence (DNA): TGTGCCAGCAGGAGAGAGCTTTCCTACGAGCAGTACTTC. Residues: CASRRELSYEQYF. Combining the CDR3 with reference TRBV28 and TRBJ2-7 gives the whole variable domain DVKVTQSSRYLVKRTGEKVFLECVQDMDHENMFWYRQDPGLGLRLIYFSYDVKMKEKGDIPEGYSVSREKKERFSLILESASTNQTSMYLCASRRELSYEQYFGPGTRLTVT.

The chain uses TRBV7-6 and TRBJ2-5, with D uncertain. Germline V lookup: CDR1 SGHVS, CDR2 FNYEAQ. CDR3 length: 13 amino acids. The V end lost 5 bases, the J end lost 0 bases, and 7 bases lay between the germline ends. This chain's CDR3 is CASSVEYQETQYF. In DNA form, the CDR3 reads TGTGCCAGCAGCGTAGAATACCAAGAGACCCAGTACTTC.

The genes are TRBV29-1 and TRBJ2-1, with 13 bases lining up with TRBD2. Germline V gene sequence: CDR1 SQVTM, CDR2 ANQGSEA. The junction had 11 bases not matched to a gene; V was cut back by 3 bases and J by 3 bases. The CDR3 has 18 amino acids. Written as DNA, the CDR3 is TGCAGCGTTGAGGGAATCGCAAGGACTAGCGGGGGCTACAATGAGCAGTTCTTC. It translates to CSVEGIARTSGGYNEQFF.

This clonotype was seen repeatedly, ten times or more. The chain recombines TRBV7-8 with TRBJ2-7; 7 bases map to TRBD1. V shed 7 bases, J shed 4 bases, and the junction held 10 bases outside the gene matches. Germline V gene data show CDR1 as SGHVS and CDR2 as FQNEAQ. The CDR3 contains 14 residues. CDR3 in DNA: TGTGCCAGCACACGGACAGGTATTCCGTACGAGCAGTACTTC. This codes for CASTRTGIPYEQYF.

The V call is TRBV19, the J call TRBJ1-2; 7 nucleotides agree with TRBD1. The CDR3 length is 16 residues. The germline gives CDR1 LNHDA, CDR2 SQIVND (reference sequence). J gave up 7 bases and V 4 bases, and 15 bases lay outside the gene matches. The CDR3 loop reads CASSKGARRELFGYTF. The CDR3 DNA reads as TGTGCCAGTAGTAAGGGGGCCCGTCGGGAACTATTTGGCTACACCTTC.

There are many counts of this clonotype. The rearrangement joins TRBV2 to TRBJ1-5; 8 nucleotides match TRBD1. With 6 bases clipped from V and 4 bases from J, the junction kept 5 bases outside the gene matches. The CDR3 has 14 residues. Germline values: CDR1 SNHLY, CDR2 FYNNEI. CDR3 sequence: CASRGTGRNQPQHF. CDR3 nucleotide sequence: TGTGCCAGCAGGGGGACAGGCCGTAATCAGCCCCAGCATTTT.

This clonotype occurred many times. J is TRBJ2-7 and V is TRBV5-1, with 13 nucleotides matching TRBD2. Germline V CDR1 and CDR2: SGHRS, YFSETQ. Trimming took 4 bases from V and 3 from J; bases not matched to a gene: 4. There are 15 residues in the CDR3. CDR3 DNA sequence: TGCGCCAGCAGCCCGACTAGCGGGGGGAACTACGAGCAGTACTTC. It specifies CASSPTSGGNYEQYF.

Note on this clonotype: With a much larger clone just one base away, this may be a read error. The chain combines TRBV30 with TRBJ1-2; D uncertain. The CDR3 is made up of 14 amino acids. Trimming shortened V by 4 bases and J by 1 base, and 13 bases separated the two germline ends. Germline CDR1 reads GTSNPN; CDR2 reads SVGIG (reference sequence). CDR3 coding DNA: TGTGCCTGGATCCTGACCGGACTTAACTATGGCTACACCTTC. Translating gives CAWILTGLNYGYTF. The full variable domain, with the rest looked up from reference TRBV30 and TRBJ1-2, is SQTIHQWPATLVQPVGSPLSLECTVEGTSNPNLYWYRQAAGRGLQLLFYSVGIGQISSEVPQNLSASRPQDRQFILSSKKLLLSDSGFYLCAWILTGLNYGYTFGSGTRLTVV.

This chain connects TRBV28 to TRBJ2-6; D perhaps matches TRBD2 (5 bases). V dropped 6 bases and J dropped 0 bases, with 9 bases sitting between them. Germline V lookup: CDR1 MDHEN, CDR2 SYDVKM. The CDR3 runs to 15 residues. For the CDR3, the DNA is TGTGCCAGCAGCCGACGGGGCTCTGGGGCCAACGTCCTGACTTTC. Amino acid sequence: CASSRRGSGANVLTF.

This clonotype was counted only a few times. The V gene is TRBV27, the J gene TRBJ2-3, with unresolved D. This CDR3 is 15 amino acids long. The V and J ends lost 0 bases and 6 bases respectively, with 13 bases between them. Germline loops: CDR1 MNHEY, CDR2 SMNVEV (reference sequence). CDR3 amino acids: CASSLSERGGDTQYF. The CDR3, as DNA: TGTGCCAGCAGTTTATCGGAGAGAGGTGGGGATACGCAGTATTTT.

This clonotype showed up many times. The chain employs TRBV2 and TRBJ2-5, with D hard to call. Trimming took 8 bases from V and 3 from J, leaving 16 bases between them. The CDR3 has 14 residues. Germline loops: CDR1 SNHLY, CDR2 FYNNEI. CDR3 residues: CASADLGLEETQYF. The CDR3 coding sequence is TGTGCCAGCGCAGATCTGGGTTTGGAAGAGACCCAGTACTTC.

This chain links TRBV6-5 with TRBJ2-5; D is uncertain. The J call is uncertain, as TRBJ2-7 better fits the DNA end. This CDR3 is 15 amino acids long. Germline lookup yields CDR1 MNHEY and CDR2 SVGAGI. The CDR3 DNA is TGTGCCAGCAGTTATTCTGACGGATTAACCTACGAGCAGTACTTC. It encodes CASSYSDGLTYEQYF.

The chain uses TRBV2 and TRBJ2-2; no reliable D call. Germline lookup yields CDR1 SNHLY and CDR2 FYNNEI. The CDR3 loop spans 15 amino acids. V lost 1 base, J lost 2 bases, and 8 bases lay in between. The CDR3 coding sequence is TGTGCCAGCAGTGAAGTGATCCGAAACACCGGGGAGCTGTTTTTT. Amino acid sequence: CASSEVIRNTGELFF.

The genes are TRBV11-2 and TRBJ2-1, with 7 bases fitting TRBD2. Germline CDR1 and CDR2: SGHAT and FQNNGV. The CDR3 sequence is 15 residues long. Germline trimming cut 3 bases from V and 1 base from J; bases unmatched to any gene: 3. The CDR3 loop is CASSFLAVSYNEQFF. CDR3 in DNA: TGTGCCAGCAGCTTCCTAGCGGTTTCCTACAATGAGCAGTTCTTC.

CDR3 DNA: TGTGCCAGCAGCGCCAGACAGCATGAAGCTTTCTTT. Translation: CASSARQHEAFF. The chain employs TRBV11-2 and TRBJ1-1, with D tentatively TRBD1 (5 bases). This CDR3 spans 12 amino acids. The V end lost 5 bases, the J end lost 7 bases, and 11 bases lay between the germline ends. In germline, CDR1 is SGHAT, CDR2 FQNNGV.

This clonotype was seen at least ten times. The chain has TRBV6-1 and TRBJ2-7; weak D call: TRBD2 (6 bases). Germline V lookup: CDR1 MNHNS, CDR2 SASEGT. The germline V and J ends were trimmed by 11 bases and 2 bases, with 22 bases remaining between them. The CDR3 has 15 amino acids. The CDR3: CAGSLGGSLPYEQYF. The CDR3 DNA follows: TGTGCCGGAAGCCTCGGGGGTTCCCTTCCCTACGAGCAGTACTTC.

In its sample, this clonotype was seen many times. The V and J genes are TRBV11-1 and TRBJ2-2; D remains ambiguous. Trimming stripped 5 bases from V and 1 base from J, with 8 bases between. The CDR3 is 14 amino acids. Germline V gene sequence: CDR1 SGHAT, CDR2 FQDESV (reference sequence). The CDR3 spells CASSRKGNTGELFF. CDR3 coding DNA: TGTGCCAGCAGCCGGAAGGGGAACACCGGGGAGCTGTTTTTT.

This clonotype came up a few times. The chain carries TRBV6-1 and TRBJ1-1, with D maybe TRBD1 (5 bases). Germline CDR1 reads MNHNS; CDR2 reads SASEGT. V was clipped by 10 bases and J by 4 bases, with 13 bases between them. The CDR3 consists of 12 residues. CDR3 residues: CAIVSGSTEAFF. CDR3 coding DNA: TGTGCCATAGTGTCAGGGTCCACTGAAGCTTTCTTT.

In the case of this clonotype: This may be a read error, as it is one base from a much larger clone. The rearrangement uses TRBV15 and TRBJ2-5; D may be TRBD1 or TRBD2 (6 bases each). Germline CDR1 and CDR2: LNHNV and YYDKDF (reference sequence). CDR3 length equals 12 residues. The CDR3 sequence: CATGAGQGTQYF. CDR3 bases: TGTGCCACTGGGGCGGGACAAGGGACCCAGTACTTC.

This clonotype was seen a handful of times. The V gene is TRBV7-6, the J gene TRBJ2-7; TRBD1 matches 7 bases. The V gene end was trimmed by 11 bases and the J gene end by 2 bases; junction bases not matched to a gene: 15. Germline V gene data show CDR1 as SGHVS and CDR2 as FNYEAQ. The length of the CDR3 is 15 residues. The CDR3, as DNA: TGTGCCTCCAGCCCCGACCGGGACAGTACCTACGAGCAGTACTTC. Encoded protein: CASSPDRDSTYEQYF.

This clonotype was seen many times. The V gene is TRBV30, the J gene TRBJ1-4, with D tentatively TRBD1 (5 bases). The germline V and J ends were trimmed by 2 bases and 10 bases, with 11 bases remaining between them. Germline assignment: CDR1 GTSNPN and CDR2 SVGIG (reference sequence). This CDR3 contains 12 residues. CDR3 region: CAWSPQGGKLFF. CDR3 nucleotides: TGTGCCTGGAGTCCTCAGGGCGGAAAACTGTTTTTT. The variable domain in full, with the rest retrieved from reference TRBV30 and TRBJ1-4, is SQTIHQWPATLVQPVGSPLSLECTVEGTSNPNLYWYRQAAGRGLQLLFYSVGIGQISSEVPQNLSASRPQDRQFILSSKKLLLSDSGFYLCAWSPQGGKLFFGSGTQLSVL.

This clonotype showed up many times. The gene calls are TRBV7-2 and TRBJ2-7; perhaps TRBD1 as D (6 bases). From germline, CDR1 is SGHTA and CDR2 FQGNSA. Trimming cost V 5 bases and J 5 bases, with 19 bases left between them. There are 15 residues in the CDR3. The CDR3 protein is CASSHIVGRGHEQYF. The CDR3 nucleotides are TGTGCCAGCAGCCATATTGTGGGCAGGGGCCACGAGCAGTACTTC.

J is TRBJ2-7 and V is TRBV7-2; 9 nucleotides agree with TRBD2. V was pared by 8 bases and J by 2 bases, with 7 bases of the junction left unmatched. Germline CDR1 reads SGHTA; CDR2 reads FQGNSA. The CDR3 contains 14 residues. The CDR3: CASAWREGPYEQYF. As DNA, the CDR3 is TGTGCCAGCGCCTGGCGGGAGGGACCCTACGAGCAGTACTTC.